A single sample gave rise to the 20 T cell receptor beta chains below, sequenced in a study of CD8 T cells in Susac syndrome. The RNA input was about 0.5 to 1 ug, and it was reverse transcribed with random hexamers. TCRdb re-called the immunoSEQ multiplex PCR reads through MiXCR, storing one row per CDR3 protein. The data show roughly 150,000 distinct CDR3 sequences, about 94% seen once. The sample consisted of CD4+ T cells from PBMCs. These receptors came from a human donor with Susac syndrome.

The chain combines TRBV14 with TRBJ2-1; 7 bases fit TRBD2. The ends lost 3 bases at V and 1 base at J; junction bases unmatched: 6. The CDR3 has 16 amino acids. Germline CDR1 reads SGHDN; CDR2 reads FVKESK. CDR3 nucleotides: TGTGCCAGCAGCCATGGCGGGAGTTGGTCCTACAATGAGCAGTTCTTC. It encodes CASSHGGSWSYNEQFF.

This sequence joins TRBV20-1 and TRBJ2-7; TRBD2 aligns across 10 bases. This CDR3 contains 13 residues. The ends lost 7 bases at V and 0 bases at J; junction bases unmatched: 3. Germline V lookup: CDR1 DFQATT, CDR2 SNEGSKA (reference sequence). DNA for the CDR3: TGCAGTGGCGGACTAGCGGACTCCTACGAGCAGTACTTC. This translates into CSGGLADSYEQYF.

The chain couples TRBV5-1 to TRBJ1-5; TRBD1 matches at 9 bases. This CDR3 region has 14 residues. J was trimmed by 6 bases and V by 4 bases; bases with no gene match: 5. CDR1 is SGHRS and CDR2 is YFSETQ in the germline V gene. This CDR3 is CASSPQGAGQPQHF. The CDR3, as DNA: TGCGCCAGCAGCCCACAGGGGGCGGGTCAGCCCCAGCATTTT.

V gene TRBV18 combines with J gene TRBJ1-1; 7 bases align to TRBD1. Germline V gives CDR1 KGHSH, CDR2 LQKENI. The CDR3 runs 14 residues. Trimming took 2 bases from V and 4 from J; bases not matched to a gene: 4. CDR3 amino acids: CASSPGEGATEAFF. DNA of the CDR3: TGTGCCAGCTCACCAGGGGAGGGGGCCACTGAAGCTTTCTTT.

The chain recombines TRBV20-1 with TRBJ1-4; 9 bases agree with TRBD1. CDR3 length equals 15 residues. With V trimmed by 7 bases and J by 3 bases, 9 bases remained unmatched. Germline CDR1 is DFQATT and CDR2 is SNEGSKA (reference sequence). CDR3: CSVPTGGTSNEKLFF. CDR3 DNA sequence: TGCAGTGTCCCGACAGGGGGAACGTCTAATGAAAAACTGTTTTTT.

This sequence joins TRBV28 and TRBJ1-5; D gene ambiguous. The length of the CDR3 is 12 residues. The V and J ends lost 8 bases and 0 bases respectively, with 5 bases between them. The germline gives CDR1 MDHEN, CDR2 SYDVKM. The CDR3 sequence is CASGVSNQPQHF. The DNA of the CDR3 is TGTGCCAGCGGCGTTAGCAATCAGCCCCAGCATTTT.

A note on this clonotype: The junction does not match germline at one end; this may be a read error. The CDR3 DNA reads TGTGCCGGCAGCTTAGTCAACAGGGGGCAGGCCTATGGCTACACCTTC. This encodes CAGSLVNRGQAYGYTF. The chain has TRBV7-8 and TRBJ1-2; TRBD1 matches 9 bases. Germline CDR1 and CDR2: SGHVS and FQNEAQ. This CDR3 has 16 amino acids.

This rearrangement joins TRBV10-3 to TRBJ2-1; D remains ambiguous. The CDR3 covers 12 residues. V lost 3 bases, J lost 5 bases, and 5 bases lay in between. The germline gives CDR1 ENHRY, CDR2 SYGVKD. CDR3 in DNA: TGTGCCATCAGTGAATCAGACAATGAGCAGTTCTTC. Its translation is CAISESDNEQFF.

This chain links TRBV4-1 with TRBJ2-1; 9 nucleotides align to TRBD2. The CDR3 loop spans 14 amino acids. Germline CDR1 MGHRA, CDR2 YSYEKL. Losses at the gene ends were 8 bases for V and 3 bases for J; bases not matched to a gene: 5. This CDR3 is CASRYSGGYNEQFF. As DNA, the CDR3 is TGCGCCAGCCGGTATAGCGGGGGCTACAATGAGCAGTTCTTC.

This clonotype was counted once. This chain uses TRBV20-1 with TRBJ1-6, with a weak D call TRBD1 (5 bases). The CDR3 loop spans 12 amino acids. Trimming took off 6 bases at V and 8 bases at J, with 11 bases between the two ends. Germline-derived CDR1 and CDR2 are DFQATT and SNEGSKA (reference sequence). Here the CDR3 DNA reads TGCAGTGCAGGGACCGGAGATTCACCCCTCCACTTT. Protein product: CSAGTGDSPLHF.

The rearrangement joins TRBV20-1 to TRBJ2-7, with D perhaps matching TRBD2 (6 bases). CDR3 size: 13 residues. Trimming took off 5 bases at V and 3 bases at J, with 14 bases between the two ends. Germline CDR1 is DFQATT and CDR2 is SNEGSKA (reference sequence). As DNA, the CDR3 is TGCAGTGCTCGGACCAGCGGGTTCTACGAGCAGTACTTC. Protein sequence: CSARTSGFYEQYF.

The chain combines TRBV4-2 with TRBJ2-5; possible D gene TRBD2, 5 bases. The V gene's germline CDR1 is LGHNA and CDR2 YNFKEQ. The V end lost 2 bases, the J end lost 3 bases, and 7 bases lay between the germline ends. This CDR3 has 13 residues. The CDR3 is CASSQRAEETQYF. The CDR3 bases are TGTGCCAGCAGCCAACGAGCGGAAGAGACCCAGTACTTC.

The chain recombines TRBV20-1 with TRBJ1-5; 8 bases match TRBD1. Germline CDR1 is DFQATT and CDR2 is SNEGSKA (reference sequence). This CDR3 has 13 residues. Trimming took 6 bases from V and 4 from J; bases not matched to a gene: 5. CDR3 sequence: CSAQGAANQPQHF. The CDR3 DNA reads as TGCAGTGCGCAGGGGGCGGCTAATCAGCCCCAGCATTTT.

This chain links TRBV15 with TRBJ2-7, with TRBD2 matching over 7 bases. The V and J ends lost 0 bases and 4 bases, in that order; junction bases with no gene match: 9. The germline CDR1 and CDR2 sequences are LNHNV and YYDKDF (reference sequence). The CDR3 length is 16 residues. The CDR3 is CATSRDPGGISYEQYF. CDR3 DNA sequence: TGTGCCACCAGCAGAGATCCGGGGGGTATTTCATACGAGCAGTACTTC.

This chain joins TRBV12-3 or TRBV12-4 and TRBJ1-4, with D tentatively TRBD1 (5 bases). V was shortened by 6 bases and J by 8 bases, with 16 bases between the two germline ends. The CDR3 length is 14 residues. Here the CDR3 reads CASSRDPPREKLFF. The CDR3 coding sequence is TGTGCCAGCAGCCGGGACCCCCCAAGGGAAAAACTGTTTTTT.

The CDR3 loop reads CSVVVTGANVLTF. In DNA form, the CDR3 reads TGCAGCGTTGTTGTGACTGGGGCCAACGTCCTGACTTTC. The chain has TRBV29-1 and TRBJ2-6; D gene uncertain. The length of the CDR3 is 13 residues. V lost 4 bases, J lost 2 bases, and 6 bases lay in between. CDR1 and CDR2 (germline): SQVTM, ANQGSEA.

The V and J genes are TRBV28 and TRBJ2-7, with D perhaps being TRBD1 or TRBD2 (5 bases each). The CDR3 consists of 14 residues. V was pared by 5 bases and J by 6 bases, with 17 bases between. Looked up from germline, CDR1 is MDHEN and CDR2 is SYDVKM. This CDR3 is CASSIPGPFGEQYF. The CDR3 DNA reads TGTGCCAGCAGTATTCCGGGACCCTTTGGCGAGCAGTACTTC.

This chain uses TRBV24-1 with TRBJ1-5, with a tentative D call TRBD1 (5 bases). This CDR3 region has 15 residues. Trimming cost V 2 bases and J 1 base, with 8 bases left between them. Germline values: CDR1 KGHDR, CDR2 SFDVKD. CDR3 region: CATSDSGGSNQPQHF. The CDR3 coding sequence is TGTGCCACCAGTGATTCGGGGGGGAGCAATCAGCCCCAGCATTTT.

This clonotype was seen only once. The J gene is TRBJ2-7, the V gene TRBV20-1, with 9 bases fitting TRBD1. The CDR3 consists of 13 residues. The J segment lost 5 bases and the V segment lost 6 bases, leaving 8 bases of the junction unmatched. Per germline, CDR1 DFQATT and CDR2 SNEGSKA (reference sequence). CDR3 amino acids: CSAPKQGADEQYF. CDR3 coding DNA: TGCAGTGCGCCGAAACAGGGGGCCGACGAGCAGTACTTC.

CDR3 in DNA: TGCAGTGCTAGACCCAGAAGACCTTACGAGCAGTACTTC. Translated: CSARPRRPYEQYF. This chain links TRBV20-1 with TRBJ2-7; D is unclear. The V end was cut by 2 bases, the J end by 4 bases, with 12 bases between. CDR1 is DFQATT, CDR2 SNEGSKA, per germline (reference sequence). CDR3 length: 13 residues.